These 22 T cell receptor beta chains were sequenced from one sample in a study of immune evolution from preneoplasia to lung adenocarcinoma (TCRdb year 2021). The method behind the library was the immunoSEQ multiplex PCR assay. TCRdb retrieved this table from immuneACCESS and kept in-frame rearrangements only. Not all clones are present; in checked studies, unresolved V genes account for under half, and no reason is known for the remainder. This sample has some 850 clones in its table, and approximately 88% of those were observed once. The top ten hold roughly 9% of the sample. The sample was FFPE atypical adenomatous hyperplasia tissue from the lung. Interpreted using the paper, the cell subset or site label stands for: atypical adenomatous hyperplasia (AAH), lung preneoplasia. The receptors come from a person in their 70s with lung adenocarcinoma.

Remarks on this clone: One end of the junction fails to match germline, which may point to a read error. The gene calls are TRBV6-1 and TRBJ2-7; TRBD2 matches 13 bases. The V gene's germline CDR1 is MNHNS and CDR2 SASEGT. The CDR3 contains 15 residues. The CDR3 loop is CASSETSGRAYEQYF. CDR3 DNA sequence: TGTGCCAGCAGTGAAACTAGCGGGAGGGCCTATGAGCAGTACTTC.

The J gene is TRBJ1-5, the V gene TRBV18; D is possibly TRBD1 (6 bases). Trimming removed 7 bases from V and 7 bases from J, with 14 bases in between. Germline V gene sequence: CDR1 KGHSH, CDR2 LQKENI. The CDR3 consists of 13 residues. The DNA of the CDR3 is TGTGCCAGCTTACCCGACAGGTTACAGCCCCAGCATTTT. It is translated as CASLPDRLQPQHF.

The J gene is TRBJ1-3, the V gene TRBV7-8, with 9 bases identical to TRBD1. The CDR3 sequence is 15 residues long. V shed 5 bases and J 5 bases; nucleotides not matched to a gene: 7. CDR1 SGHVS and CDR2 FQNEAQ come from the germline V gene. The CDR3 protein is CASSQGDRVRNTIYF. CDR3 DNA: TGTGCCAGCAGCCAAGGGGACAGGGTCCGAAACACCATATATTTT.

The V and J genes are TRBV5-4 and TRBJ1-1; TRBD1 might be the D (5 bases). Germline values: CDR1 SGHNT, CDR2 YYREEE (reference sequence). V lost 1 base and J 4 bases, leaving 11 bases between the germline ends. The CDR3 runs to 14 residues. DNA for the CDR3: TGTGCCAGCAGCTTGTCGGGGGTCGGCACTGAAGCTTTCTTT. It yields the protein CASSLSGVGTEAFF.

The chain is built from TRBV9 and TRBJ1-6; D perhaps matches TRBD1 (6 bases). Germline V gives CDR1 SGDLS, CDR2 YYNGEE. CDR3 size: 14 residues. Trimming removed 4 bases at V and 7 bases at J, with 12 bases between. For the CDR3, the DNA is TGTGCCAGCAGCAAAGGGGGGGGAAATTCACCCCTCCACTTT. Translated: CASSKGGGNSPLHF.

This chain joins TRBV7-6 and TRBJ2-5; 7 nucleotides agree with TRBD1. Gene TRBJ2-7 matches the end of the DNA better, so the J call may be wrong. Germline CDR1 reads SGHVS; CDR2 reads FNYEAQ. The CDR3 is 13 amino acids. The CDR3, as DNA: TGTGCCAGCAGCTCCGGGACAGAGTACGAGCAGTACTTC. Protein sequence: CASSSGTEYEQYF.

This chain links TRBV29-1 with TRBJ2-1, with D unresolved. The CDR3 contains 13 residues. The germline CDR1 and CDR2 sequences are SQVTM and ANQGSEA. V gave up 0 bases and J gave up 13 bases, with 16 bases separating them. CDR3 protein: CSVEDSPLDPQFF. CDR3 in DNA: TGCAGCGTTGAAGATTCCCCCCTAGACCCACAGTTCTTC.

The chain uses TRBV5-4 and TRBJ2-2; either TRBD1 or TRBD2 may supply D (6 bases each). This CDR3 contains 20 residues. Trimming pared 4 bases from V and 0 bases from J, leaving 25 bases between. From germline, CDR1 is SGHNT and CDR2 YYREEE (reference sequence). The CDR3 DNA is TGTGCCAGCAGCGATGTTTTGGTTGCGGGACAACCAACGAACACCGGGGAGCTGTTTTTT. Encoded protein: CASSDVLVAGQPTNTGELFF.

The CDR3 DNA is TGTGCCAGCACCCCCTACGGCGCGGGATCGTCCTACAATGAGCAGTTCTTC. Translation: CASTPYGAGSSYNEQFF. This chain links TRBV7-2 with TRBJ2-1; perhaps TRBD2 as D (6 bases). Germline V gene lookup returns CDR1 SGHTA and CDR2 FQGNSA. This CDR3 contains 17 residues. V lost 7 bases and J lost 1, with 20 bases in between.

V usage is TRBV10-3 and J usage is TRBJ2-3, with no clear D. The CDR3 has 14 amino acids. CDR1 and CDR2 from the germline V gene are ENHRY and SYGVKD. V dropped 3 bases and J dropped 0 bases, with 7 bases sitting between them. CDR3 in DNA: TGTGCCATCAGTGAAGAAGGGAGCACAGATACGCAGTATTTT. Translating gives CAISEEGSTDTQYF.

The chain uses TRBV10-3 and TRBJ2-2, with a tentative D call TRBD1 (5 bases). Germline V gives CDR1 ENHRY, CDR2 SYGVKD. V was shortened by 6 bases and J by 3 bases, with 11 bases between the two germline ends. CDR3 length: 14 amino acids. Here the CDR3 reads CAIRETEDTGELFF. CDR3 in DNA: TGTGCCATCAGGGAGACAGAGGACACCGGGGAGCTGTTTTTT.

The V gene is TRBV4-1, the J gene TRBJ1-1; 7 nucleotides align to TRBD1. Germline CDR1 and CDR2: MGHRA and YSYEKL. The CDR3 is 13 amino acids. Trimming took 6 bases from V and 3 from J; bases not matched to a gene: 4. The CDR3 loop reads CASSHRGDTEAFF. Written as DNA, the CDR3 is TGCGCCAGCAGTCACAGGGGTGACACTGAAGCTTTCTTT.

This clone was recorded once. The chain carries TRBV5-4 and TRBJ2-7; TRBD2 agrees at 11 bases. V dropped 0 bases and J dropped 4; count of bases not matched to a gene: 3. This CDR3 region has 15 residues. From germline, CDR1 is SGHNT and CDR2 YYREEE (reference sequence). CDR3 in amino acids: CASSLGLAGKYEQYF. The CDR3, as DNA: TGTGCCAGCAGCTTGGGACTAGCGGGAAAGTACGAGCAGTACTTC.

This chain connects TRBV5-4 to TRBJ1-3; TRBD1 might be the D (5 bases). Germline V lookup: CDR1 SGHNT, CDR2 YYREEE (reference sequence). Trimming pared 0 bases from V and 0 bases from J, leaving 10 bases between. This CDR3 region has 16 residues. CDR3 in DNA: TGTGCCAGCAGCTTGGGGGGGGGACGCTCTGGAAACACCATATATTTT. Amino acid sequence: CASSLGGGRSGNTIYF.

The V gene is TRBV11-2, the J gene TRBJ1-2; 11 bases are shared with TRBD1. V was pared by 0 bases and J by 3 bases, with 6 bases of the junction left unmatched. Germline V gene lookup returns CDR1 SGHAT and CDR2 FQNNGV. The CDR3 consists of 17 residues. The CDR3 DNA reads TGTGCCAGCAGCTTAGATTGGCGGACAGGGGGCGACTATGGCTACACCTTC. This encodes CASSLDWRTGGDYGYTF. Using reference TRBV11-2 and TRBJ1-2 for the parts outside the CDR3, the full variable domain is EAGVAQSPRYKIIEKRQSVAFWCNPISGHATLYWYQQILGQGPKLLIQFQNNGVVDDSQLPKDRFSAERLKGVDSTLKIQPAKLEDSAVYLCASSLDWRTGGDYGYTFGSGTRLTVV.

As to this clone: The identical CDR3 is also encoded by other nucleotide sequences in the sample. In nucleotides, the CDR3 is TGTGCCAGCAGTGAAGAGGGAAGCACAGATACGCAGTATTTT. Amino acid sequence: CASSEEGSTDTQYF. The chain carries TRBV25-1 and TRBJ2-3, with TRBD2 as a possible D gene (5 bases). With 2 bases removed from V and 0 bases from J, the gap between germline ends came to 6 bases. CDR1 and CDR2 (germline): MGHDK, SYGVNS. This CDR3 comprises 14 residues.

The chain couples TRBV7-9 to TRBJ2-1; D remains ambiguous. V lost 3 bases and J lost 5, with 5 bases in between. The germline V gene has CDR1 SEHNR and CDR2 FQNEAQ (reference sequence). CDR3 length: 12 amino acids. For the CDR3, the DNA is TGTGCCAGCAGCTTCCAGAACAATGAGCAGTTCTTC. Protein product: CASSFQNNEQFF.

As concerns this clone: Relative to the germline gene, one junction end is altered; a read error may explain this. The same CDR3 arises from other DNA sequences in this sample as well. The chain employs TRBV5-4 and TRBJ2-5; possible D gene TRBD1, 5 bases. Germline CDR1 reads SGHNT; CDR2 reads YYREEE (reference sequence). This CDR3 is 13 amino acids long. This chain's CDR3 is CASSLVREETQYF. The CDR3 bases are TGTGCCAGTAGCTTGGTCAGGGAAGAGACCCAGTACTTC.

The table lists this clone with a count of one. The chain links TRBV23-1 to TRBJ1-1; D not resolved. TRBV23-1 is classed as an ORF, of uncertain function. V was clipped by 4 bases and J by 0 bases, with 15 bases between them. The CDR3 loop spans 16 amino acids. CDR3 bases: TGCGCCAGCAGTCCGGCAGGACTATGGGTGAACACTGAAGCTTTCTTT. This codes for CASSPAGLWVNTEAFF.

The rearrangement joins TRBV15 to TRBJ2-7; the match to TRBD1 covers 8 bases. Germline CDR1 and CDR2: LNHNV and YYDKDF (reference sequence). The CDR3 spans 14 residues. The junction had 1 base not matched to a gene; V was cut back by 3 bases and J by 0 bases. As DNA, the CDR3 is TGTGCCACCAGCAGCACAGGGGGCTCCTACGAGCAGTACTTC. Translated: CATSSTGGSYEQYF.

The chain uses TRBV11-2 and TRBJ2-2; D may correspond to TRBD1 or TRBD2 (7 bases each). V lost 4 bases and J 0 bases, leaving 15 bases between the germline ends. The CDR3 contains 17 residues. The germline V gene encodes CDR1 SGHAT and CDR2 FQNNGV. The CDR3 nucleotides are TGTGCCAGCAGCTATCTCTCAGGGGGGGCGAACACCGGGGAGCTGTTTTTT. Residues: CASSYLSGGANTGELFF.

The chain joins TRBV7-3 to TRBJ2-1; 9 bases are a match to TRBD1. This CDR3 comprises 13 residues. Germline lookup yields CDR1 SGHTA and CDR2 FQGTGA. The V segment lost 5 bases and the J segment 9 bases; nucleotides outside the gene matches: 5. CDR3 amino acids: CASSRQGGSEQFF. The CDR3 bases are TGTGCCAGCAGCCGACAGGGGGGGAGTGAGCAGTTCTTC.